This TCR beta chain emerged from a study of memory CD4+ T cells and cytomegalovirus serostatus. General study findings and limits: CMV serostatus prediction reached median AUC roughly 0.95, or 0.91 with US-trained model.

Details on this clone: The antigen remains unidentified.

Sequenced by immunoSEQ multiplex PCR; TCRdb stores in-frame clones only, minus some. The repertoire holds some 60,000 clones, with about three quarters as singletons. Single viable CD3+CD4+CD8-CD45RO+ cells were sorted as the memory CD4+ T cells. Losses at the gene ends were 7 bases for V and 4 bases for J; bases not matched to a gene: 7. CDR3 size: 15 residues. The germline gives CDR1 SQVTM, CDR2 ANQGSEA. The V call is TRBV29-1, the J call TRBJ2-1; 13 bases match TRBD2. The receptor's source is an adult in good health and CMV-seropositive. Source material: memory CD4+ T cells from blood. This CDR3 reads CSGIGTSGTYNEQFF. The CDR3 nucleotides read TGCAGCGGGATAGGGACTAGCGGGACATACAATGAGCAGTTCTTC.